This TCR beta chain was identified during a study of blood T cell repertoires in COVID-19. As for the study in general: The analysed material was cDNA or gDNA that came from T cells, B-cell-depleted T cells, or PBMCs.

Libraries were prepared by immunoSEQ multiplex PCR; TCRdb keeps only in-frame clonotypes and omits some of them. The table has 200,000 or so clones, about four fifths seen once. Trimming left V 0 bases short and J 0 bases short, with 4 bases between. The CDR3 extends over 14 amino acids. The V gene's germline CDR1 is MNHEY and CDR2 SMNVEV (reference sequence). This sequence joins TRBV27 and TRBJ2-3; D ambiguous. The sequence came from a man in his sixties who had recovered from COVID-19. The sample comprised PBMCs or T cells enriched from blood (not recorded which). CDR3 protein: CASSLSGSTDTQYF. CDR3 DNA sequence: TGTGCCAGCAGTTTATCGGGCAGCACAGATACGCAGTATTTT.